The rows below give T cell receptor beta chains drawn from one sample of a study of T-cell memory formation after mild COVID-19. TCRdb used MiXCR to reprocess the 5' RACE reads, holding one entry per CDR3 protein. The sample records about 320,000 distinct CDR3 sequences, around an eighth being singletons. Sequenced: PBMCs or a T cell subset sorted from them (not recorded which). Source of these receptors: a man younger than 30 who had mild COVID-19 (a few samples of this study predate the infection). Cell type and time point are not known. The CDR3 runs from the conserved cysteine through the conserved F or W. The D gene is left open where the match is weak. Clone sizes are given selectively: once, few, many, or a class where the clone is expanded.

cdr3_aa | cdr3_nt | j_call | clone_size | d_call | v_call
CASSLGITDTQYF | TGTGCCAGCAGCTTAGGGATCACAGATACGCAGTATTTT | TRBJ2-3 | many | NA | TRBV7-3
CAISGQGPSNTDTQYF | TGTGCCATCAGTGGACAGGGGCCATCTAACACAGATACGCAGTATTTT | TRBJ2-3 | few | TRBD1 | TRBV10-3
CSAQDREWYTEAFF | TGCAGTGCCCAGGACAGGGAATGGTACACTGAAGCTTTCTTT | TRBJ1-1 | NA | TRBD1 | TRBV20-1
CASSQSLAGGRFGDTQYF | TGCGCCAGCAGCCAAAGCCTAGCGGGGGGGCGGTTTGGAGATACGCAGTATTTT | TRBJ2-3 | NA | TRBD2 | TRBV4-3
CASSYSARAIPFEQYF | TGTGCCAGCAGTTACTCGGCGAGGGCTATCCCATTCGAGCAGTACTTC | TRBJ2-7 | few | NA | TRBV6-2/TRBV6-3
CASSRVVRGAGANVLTF | TGCGCCAGCAGCCGCGTCGTTCGGGGGGCCGGGGCCAACGTCCTGACTTTC | TRBJ2-6 | few | NA | TRBV4-3
CATSRANRVATDTQYF | TGTGCCACCAGCAGAGCGAACAGGGTGGCCACAGATACGCAGTATTTT | TRBJ2-3 | few | NA | TRBV15
CASSLFPEAFF | TGTGCCAGCAGCTTATTCCCTGAAGCTTTCTTT | TRBJ1-1 | NA | NA | TRBV7-9
CASSQDRGTGPGTDTQYF | TGCGCCAGCAGCCAAGATAGGGGGACAGGGCCGGGCACAGATACGCAGTATTTT | TRBJ2-3 | few | TRBD1 | TRBV4-1
CASRTRQGNEQFF | TGTGCCAGCAGGACCAGGCAGGGGAATGAGCAGTTCTTC | TRBJ2-1 | NA | NA | TRBV6-1